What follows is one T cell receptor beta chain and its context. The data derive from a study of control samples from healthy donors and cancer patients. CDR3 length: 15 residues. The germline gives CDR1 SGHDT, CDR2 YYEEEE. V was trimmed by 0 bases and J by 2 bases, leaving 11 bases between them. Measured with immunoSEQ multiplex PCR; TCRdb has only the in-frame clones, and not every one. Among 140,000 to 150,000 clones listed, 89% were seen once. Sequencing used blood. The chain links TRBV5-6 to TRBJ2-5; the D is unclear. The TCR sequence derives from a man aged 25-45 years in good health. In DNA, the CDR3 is TGTGCCAGCAGCTTGGGACAAACGATACAAGAGACCCAGTACTTC. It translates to CASSLGQTIQETQYF.